The 25 T cell receptor beta chains given below trace back to one sample, sequenced in a study of early T cells in non-severe SARS-CoV-2 infection. TCRdb reprocessed the 5' RACE reads via MiXCR and lists one record per CDR3 protein. The table lists 50,000 to 65,000 distinct CDR3 sequences, 20% to 25% of them singletons. Sequenced here: whole blood, sampled at baseline. These receptors were obtained from an adult who was a healthcare worker with PCR-confirmed SARS-CoV-2 infection or an uninfected control (not recorded which).

This sequence joins TRBV20-1 and TRBJ2-3; maybe TRBD1 (5 bases). V was shortened by 0 bases and J by 6 bases, with 16 bases between the two germline ends. Per the germline V gene, CDR1 is DFQATT and CDR2 is SNEGSKA (reference sequence). The CDR3 covers 15 residues. The CDR3 loop reads CSAREETDRMDTQYF. CDR3 in DNA: TGCAGTGCTAGAGAGGAGACAGATCGCATGGATACGCAGTATTTT.

This clonotype was detected many times. The CDR3 loop reads CASSKGICGEAFF. The CDR3 nucleotides are TGTGCCAGCAGCAAAGGGATTTGTGGAGAAGCTTTCTTT. The chain carries TRBV21-1 and TRBJ1-1. TRBV21-1 is a pseudogene. The CDR3 has 13 amino acids.

This clonotype was seen a few times. This sequence joins TRBV19 and TRBJ1-5; TRBD1 is a possible D gene (5 bases). V was shortened by 2 bases and J by 0 bases, with 8 bases between the two germline ends. The CDR3 loop spans 15 amino acids. Germline-derived CDR1 and CDR2 are LNHDA and SQIVND (reference sequence). The CDR3 sequence is CASSITGDSNQPQHF. The CDR3 coding sequence is TGTGCCAGTAGTATAACGGGGGATAGCAATCAGCCCCAGCATTTT.

This clonotype is a singleton in its sample. The genes are TRBV7-8 and TRBJ1-1, with a tentative D call TRBD1 (5 bases). Between the trimmed V and J ends, which lost 3 bases and 4 bases, there was a span of 12 bases. The CDR3 covers 14 residues. Germline V gene data show CDR1 as SGHVS and CDR2 as FQNEAQ. CDR3: CASSFSGRGTEAFF. In nucleotides, the CDR3 is TGTGCCAGCAGCTTCTCTGGAAGGGGCACTGAAGCTTTCTTT. Full variable domain (remainder filled in from reference TRBV7-8 and TRBJ1-1): GAGVSQSPRYKVAKRGQDVALRCDPISGHVSLFWYQQALGQGPEFLTYFQNEAQLDKSGLPSDRFFAERPEGSVSTLKIQRTQQEDSAVYLCASSFSGRGTEAFFGQGTRLTVV.

This clonotype was seen a few times. J is TRBJ2-7 and V is TRBV5-1, with a weak D call TRBD2 (5 bases). CDR3 size: 15 residues. Trimming left V 0 bases short and J 3 bases short, with 13 bases between. The V gene's germline CDR1 is SGHRS and CDR2 YFSETQ. In DNA, the CDR3 is TGCGCCAGCAGCTTGGCCAGAGGGTCCCACTACGAGCAGTACTTC. Translated: CASSLARGSHYEQYF.

There are a few counts of this clonotype. The junction differs from germline at one of its ends, possibly a read error. The gene calls are TRBV4-1 and TRBJ1-1, with TRBD1 as a possible D gene (6 bases). The CDR3 extends over 14 amino acids. Germline V gene sequence: CDR1 MGHRA, CDR2 YSYEKL. CDR3 nucleotides: TGCGCCAGCAGCCAAGATAATACAGGGCTTTCGAGGATCTTT. It translates to CASSQDNTGLSRIF.

This clonotype was found many times. A junction end diverges from the germline sequence, so it may reflect a read error. The chain joins TRBV5-1 to TRBJ1-1, with 9 positions matching TRBD1. The CDR3 runs to 15 residues. CDR1 is SGHRS, CDR2 YFSETQ, per germline. The CDR3 DNA reads TGCGCCAGCACCTTGGATGTGACAGGGGGATCTGAAGCTTTCTTT. Its translation is CASTLDVTGGSEAFF. The variable domain in full, completed from reference TRBV5-1 and TRBJ1-1, reads KAGVTQTPRYLIKTRGQQVTLSCSPISGHRSVSWYQQTPGQGLQFLFEYFSETQRNKGNFPGRFSGRQFSNSRSEMNVSTLELGDSALYLCASTLDVTGGSEAFFGQGTRLTVV.

This clonotype was seen a handful of times. The chain is built from TRBV7-9 and TRBJ2-5; D gene unclear. The ends were cut back, 2 bases at V and 4 bases at J, with 8 bases in the middle. The CDR3 is 13 residues long. Per the germline V gene, CDR1 is SEHNR and CDR2 is FQNEAQ (reference sequence). The DNA for the CDR3 is TGTGCCAGCAGCTTAAGTCCAGGAGAGACCCAGTACTTC. Its translation is CASSLSPGETQYF. The full variable domain, with the rest looked up from reference TRBV7-9 and TRBJ2-5, is DTGVSQNPRHKITKRGQNVTFRCDPISEHNRLYWYRQTLGQGPEFLTYFQNEAQLEKSRLLSDRFSAERPKGSFSTLEIQRTEQGDSAMYLCASSLSPGETQYFGPGTRLLVL.

This clonotype was found a few times. The chain has TRBV2 and TRBJ1-2; no firm D call. Trimming took 8 bases from V and 5 from J, leaving 12 bases between them. This CDR3 has 12 amino acids. Per germline, CDR1 SNHLY and CDR2 FYNNEI. The CDR3 coding sequence is TGTGCCAGCCTAGCCGGAGGGTATGGCTACACCTTC. Protein sequence: CASLAGGYGYTF.

This clonotype appeared a few times. The chain employs TRBV19 and TRBJ2-7; 7 nucleotides agree with TRBD1. This CDR3 comprises 13 residues. CDR1 and CDR2 (germline): LNHDA, SQIVND (reference sequence). The V segment lost 6 bases and the J segment 3 bases; nucleotides outside the gene matches: 5. The CDR3: CASRPRQGYEQYF. For the CDR3, the DNA is TGTGCCAGTAGGCCCCGACAGGGCTACGAGCAGTACTTC.

This clonotype was counted only a few times. The CDR3 bases are TGCAGCGTCGGACAGGGGCACACTGAAGCTTTCTTT. Encoded protein: CSVGQGHTEAFF. The chain employs TRBV29-1 and TRBJ1-1, with 9 bases fitting TRBD1. The germline V gene encodes CDR1 SQVTM and CDR2 ANQGSEA. The length of the CDR3 is 12 residues. Trimming at V came to 6 bases and at J to 3 bases, leaving 2 bases not matched to a gene.

This clonotype was found many times. The chain links TRBV6-5 to TRBJ2-2; 10 nucleotides align to TRBD1. V dropped 7 bases and J dropped 6; count of bases not matched to a gene: 5. Germline V gene data show CDR1 as MNHEY and CDR2 as SVGAGI. The CDR3 contains 14 residues. DNA of the CDR3: TGTGCCAGCACCGGGACAGGGGTCCCCGGGGAGCTGTTTTTT. Translating gives CASTGTGVPGELFF.

The rearrangement uses TRBV30 and TRBJ1-1, with D perhaps matching TRBD1 (6 bases). Trimming left V 8 bases short and J 10 bases short, with 14 bases between. The CDR3 covers 10 residues. The germline gives CDR1 GTSNPN, CDR2 SVGIG (reference sequence). As DNA, the CDR3 is TGTGCCCTTACGGGGGCAGGAGCTTTCTTT. Translating it yields CALTGAGAFF.

This clonotype came up a few times. The chain joins TRBV3-1 to TRBJ2-7, with no clear D. Germline loops: CDR1 LGHDT, CDR2 YNNKEL (reference sequence). Trimming pared 0 bases from V and 2 bases from J, leaving 8 bases between. The CDR3 consists of 14 residues. The CDR3 coding sequence is TGTGCCAGCAGCCAAGAGGGCTTAACCTACGAGCAGTACTTC. It yields the protein CASSQEGLTYEQYF.

In its sample, this clonotype was seen a few times. The V and J genes are TRBV3-1 and TRBJ1-5; D is possibly TRBD1 (5 bases). Germline V lookup: CDR1 LGHDT, CDR2 YNNKEL (reference sequence). Trimming shortened V by 0 bases and J by 12 bases, and 18 bases separated the two germline ends. The length of the CDR3 is 15 residues. This CDR3 is CASSQDPTGRGGQHF. The CDR3 bases are TGTGCCAGCAGCCAAGACCCGACGGGGAGGGGAGGCCAGCATTTT.

The genes are TRBV30 and TRBJ2-1, with TRBD2 matching 7 bases. Germline CDR1 is GTSNPN and CDR2 is SVGIG (reference sequence). The CDR3 length is 15 residues. The J segment lost 1 base and the V segment lost 0 bases, leaving 3 bases of the junction unmatched. The chain's CDR3 is CAWSVLGGSYNEQFF. The DNA for the CDR3 is TGTGCCTGGAGTGTACTGGGGGGGTCCTACAATGAGCAGTTCTTC.

The chain carries TRBV7-9 and TRBJ1-2; 7 positions match TRBD1. CDR1 is SEHNR, CDR2 FQNEAQ, per germline (reference sequence). V shed 6 bases, J shed 4 bases, and the junction held 5 bases outside the gene matches. The CDR3 loop spans 13 amino acids. CDR3 nucleotides: TGTGCCAGCAGACGACAGGGCGGCTATGGCTACACCTTC. As protein: CASRRQGGYGYTF.

V usage is TRBV30 and J usage is TRBJ2-1; possible D gene TRBD2, 6 bases. Germline V lookup: CDR1 GTSNPN, CDR2 SVGIG (reference sequence). The CDR3 runs to 14 residues. Between the trimmed V and J ends, which lost 2 bases and 6 bases, there was a span of 14 bases. The CDR3 region has the DNA TGTGCCTGGAGTATTTTGGGGACTGGCAATGAGCAGTTCTTC. It specifies CAWSILGTGNEQFF.

This sequence joins TRBV11-2 and TRBJ2-3; the D gene could be TRBD1 or TRBD2 (6 bases each). V was shortened by 1 base and J by 4 bases, with 9 bases between the two germline ends. Germline V CDR1 and CDR2: SGHAT, FQNNGV. The CDR3 contains 14 residues. The CDR3 sequence: CASSLGGAPDTQYF. DNA of the CDR3: TGTGCCAGCAGCTTAGGGGGGGCCCCAGATACGCAGTATTTT.

Many counts were recorded for this clonotype. The V and J genes are TRBV4-1 and TRBJ2-2, with D possibly TRBD1 on 6 matching bases. Per germline, CDR1 MGHRA and CDR2 YSYEKL. CDR3 size: 15 residues. With 0 bases removed from V and 5 bases from J, the gap between germline ends came to 10 bases. The CDR3 nucleotides are TGCGCCAGCAGCCAAGAGCCAGGGGATACCGGGGAGCTGTTTTTT. Protein sequence: CASSQEPGDTGELFF.

The chain combines TRBV5-4 with TRBJ2-1; possible D gene TRBD1, 6 bases. Germline lookup yields CDR1 SGHNT and CDR2 YYREEE (reference sequence). The CDR3 runs to 15 residues. Trimming shortened V by 0 bases and J by 6 bases, and 13 bases separated the two germline ends. The CDR3 region has the DNA TGTGCCAGCAGCTTGGGAGGGGGTCGTATCAATGAGCAGTTCTTC. This codes for CASSLGGGRINEQFF.

The chain has TRBV30 and TRBJ1-5, with TRBD1 matching 7 bases. With V trimmed by 2 bases and J by 4 bases, 5 bases remained unmatched. The CDR3 runs to 14 residues. Germline CDR1 and CDR2: GTSNPN and SVGIG (reference sequence). The CDR3 DNA reads as TGTGCCTGGAGTTGGGGACAGCTGAATCAGCCCCAGCATTTT. This encodes CAWSWGQLNQPQHF. The variable domain in full, completed from reference TRBV30 and TRBJ1-5, reads SQTIHQWPATLVQPVGSPLSLECTVEGTSNPNLYWYRQAAGRGLQLLFYSVGIGQISSEVPQNLSASRPQDRQFILSSKKLLLSDSGFYLCAWSWGQLNQPQHFGDGTRLSIL.

Many counts were recorded for this clonotype. The chain recombines TRBV7-9 with TRBJ2-1; D gene unclear. V was cut by 1 base and J by 7 bases, with 8 bases left in between. The CDR3 is 13 amino acids. CDR1 is SEHNR, CDR2 FQNEAQ, per germline (reference sequence). CDR3 DNA sequence: TGTGCCAGCAGCTTAGTCCGAGAGAATGAGCAGTTCTTC. Protein sequence: CASSLVRENEQFF.

The J gene is TRBJ1-2, the V gene TRBV6-1; 7 bases align to TRBD1. The CDR3 totals 14 residues. Trimming cost V 3 bases and J 7 bases; bases outside gene matches: 8. The V gene's germline CDR1 is MNHNS and CDR2 SASEGT. The CDR3 here is CASSDSDRSGGYTF. In DNA, the CDR3 is TGTGCCAGCAGTGATTCGGACAGGTCTGGTGGCTACACCTTC.

This clonotype was detected only a few times. The rearrangement joins TRBV30 to TRBJ2-3; D gene ambiguous. Germline V lookup: CDR1 GTSNPN, CDR2 SVGIG (reference sequence). Trimming removed 1 base from V and 3 bases from J, with 11 bases in between. The CDR3 consists of 14 residues. The CDR3 sequence is CAWSAGSKTDTQYF. The CDR3 DNA follows: TGTGCCTGGAGTGCGGGCAGTAAAACAGATACGCAGTATTTT.